A single sample is the source of the 13 T cell receptor beta chains below, sequenced in a study of beta chain features in type 1 diabetes. Expressed TCRB transcripts were sequenced, since all the RNA that had been isolated was reverse transcribed. Here immunoSEQ multiplex PCR was the method, and the copy in TCRdb shows in-frame clones only, minus some. This sample yields under 450,000 clones, of which about 15% are seen a single time; approximately 0.035% belongs to the top ten. The sample was naive CD4+ T cells from blood. The receptors originated from a man between 25 and 39 years old in good health.

In its sample, this clone was seen a few times. V usage is TRBV6-6 and J usage is TRBJ1-1; tentative D call: TRBD1 (6 bases). The ends were cut back, 5 bases at V and 10 bases at J, with 14 bases in the middle. This CDR3 spans 12 amino acids. The germline V gene encodes CDR1 MNHNY and CDR2 SVGAGI (reference sequence). As DNA, the CDR3 is TGTGCCAGCAGTCCACCAGGGGCGGGAGCTTTCTTT. This sequence encodes CASSPPGAGAFF.

This chain joins TRBV25-1 and TRBJ2-1; D is ambiguous. The CDR3 sequence is 12 residues long. Germline assignment: CDR1 MGHDK and CDR2 SYGVNS. V dropped 1 base and J dropped 12 bases, with 10 bases sitting between them. The CDR3 is CASSELERPQFF. CDR3 nucleotide sequence: TGTGCCAGCAGTGAATTGGAGAGGCCGCAGTTCTTC.

This clone was seen only a few times. The V gene is TRBV7-9, the J gene TRBJ2-5, with D unresolved. V was clipped by 0 bases and J by 9 bases, with 11 bases between them. CDR3 size: 13 residues. Per germline, CDR1 SEHNR and CDR2 FQNEAQ (reference sequence). CDR3 bases: TGTGCCAGCAGCTTAGCCCGGGTCGAGGCCCAGTACTTC. Residues: CASSLARVEAQYF.

This chain joins TRBV28 and TRBJ1-2; no definite D call. The CDR3 totals 15 residues. The V gene lost 1 base and the J gene lost 8 bases, with 17 bases spanning the gap. CDR1 and CDR2 from the germline V gene are MDHEN and SYDVKM. CDR3: CASSLLGPDLEGYTF. The CDR3 coding sequence is TGTGCCAGCAGTTTATTAGGGCCAGATTTGGAGGGCTACACCTTC.

The CDR3 region is CASSLGSSGDSYNEQFF. The DNA for the CDR3 is TGTGCCAGCAGCTTAGGTTCTAGCGGGGATTCCTACAATGAGCAGTTCTTC. The chain employs TRBV7-8 and TRBJ2-1; 9 bases are a match to TRBD2. J lost 1 base, V lost 1 base, and 5 bases had no gene match. Germline V gives CDR1 SGHVS, CDR2 FQNEAQ. The CDR3 contains 17 residues.

This clone was found a few times. The chain has TRBV9 and TRBJ2-1; TRBD1 is a possible D gene (5 bases). The V end lost 3 bases, the J end lost 7 bases, and 17 bases lay between the germline ends. Germline V CDR1 and CDR2: SGDLS, YYNGEE. The length of the CDR3 is 15 residues. The DNA of the CDR3 is TGTGCCAGCAGCGAGTCCCCCAGGGCCCGGAATGAGCAGTTCTTC. Translated, it gives CASSESPRARNEQFF.

The table lists this clone with a few counts. The chain has TRBV21-1 and TRBJ2-7; no check of the table's D call, TRBD2, against the DNA was made. TRBV21-1 is labeled a pseudogene. CDR3 length: 14 amino acids. The CDR3 protein is CASRPLGGPYEQYV. CDR3 DNA: TGTGCCAGCAGACCCTTGGGGGGGCCCTACGAGCAGTACGTC.

Only a few counts were recorded for this clone. The gene calls are TRBV25-1 and TRBJ1-2; D is undetermined. Germline loops: CDR1 MGHDK, CDR2 SYGVNS. CDR3 length: 14 residues. The V end lost 8 bases, the J end lost 0 bases, and 13 bases lay between the germline ends. The DNA of the CDR3 is TGTGCCAGCCGTCGGTCGGGAGCTAACTATGGCTACACCTTC. Protein sequence: CASRRSGANYGYTF.

This clone was detected only a few times. The chain joins TRBV11-1 to TRBJ2-1, with 12 bases aligning to TRBD2. CDR3 length: 18 residues. Germline V CDR1 and CDR2: SGHAT, FQDESV (reference sequence). The J segment lost 6 bases and the V segment lost 0 bases, leaving 9 bases of the junction unmatched. The CDR3, as DNA: TGTGCCAGCAGCTTAGCGCCCCGGACTAGCGGGATAAGCAATGAGCAGTTCTTC. Translating gives CASSLAPRTSGISNEQFF.

The chain employs TRBV4-1 and TRBJ2-1; D is possibly TRBD2 (5 bases). Germline V gene sequence: CDR1 MGHRA, CDR2 YSYEKL. V dropped 2 bases and J dropped 3 bases, with 17 bases sitting between them. This CDR3 has 17 residues. CDR3 in amino acids: CASSQPPIGSDYNEQFF. The CDR3, as DNA: TGCGCCAGCAGCCAACCCCCTATTGGGAGTGACTACAATGAGCAGTTCTTC.

The V call is TRBV5-1, the J call TRBJ1-5; 8 bases are shared with TRBD1. Per germline, CDR1 SGHRS and CDR2 YFSETQ. This CDR3 region has 16 residues. J gave up 2 bases and V 4 bases, and 8 bases lay outside the gene matches. The DNA for the CDR3 is TGCGCCAGCAGCCTCGCAGGGGGCGAGGGCAATCAGCCCCAGCATTTT. It encodes CASSLAGGEGNQPQHF.

This clone was seen a handful of times. The chain uses TRBV7-9 and TRBJ1-1; TRBD1 is a possible D gene (5 bases). This CDR3 is built from 14 residues. CDR1 and CDR2 (germline): SEHNR, FQNEAQ (reference sequence). The V gene lost 5 bases and the J gene lost 0 bases, with 10 bases spanning the gap. The CDR3 here is CASSPGTLNTEAFF. The CDR3 DNA sequence: TGTGCCAGCAGCCCCGGGACCCTGAACACTGAAGCTTTCTTT.

This clone was detected only a few times. The rearrangement uses TRBV30 and TRBJ1-3; a possible D gene is TRBD1 (6 bases). The V end was cut by 1 base, the J end by 3 bases, with 13 bases between. Germline V CDR1 and CDR2: GTSNPN, SVGIG (reference sequence). This CDR3 comprises 15 residues. The CDR3 here is CAWSDYRAGGNTIYF. The DNA for the CDR3 is TGTGCCTGGAGTGACTACAGGGCAGGTGGAAACACCATATATTTT.